This T cell receptor (beta chain) was observed in a study of cytomegalovirus exposure and HLA in healthy donors. For the study at large: A prior study identified over 100 million unique TCR beta sequences from 190 million or so T cells. General study findings and limits: The CMV antigen specificity of a few CMV-associated chains was confirmed through in vitro analysis.

Primers for the PCR totalled 60 Vbeta and 13 Jbeta. Assay: immunoSEQ multiplex PCR; the TCRdb copy retains only in-frame clones and omits some. The table shows 100,000 to 150,000 clones, with 8.9% occurring only once. The ends lost 6 bases at V and 10 bases at J; junction bases unmatched: 5. CDR3 length: 11 residues. The germline CDR1 and CDR2 sequences are DFQATT and SNEGSKA (reference sequence). This clone was counted only a few times. Antigen specificity is unknown. The sequence was collected from a woman in her forties in good health and CMV-seropositive. Sequenced sample: PBMCs. This chain joins TRBV20-1 and TRBJ1-2, with 10 bases lining up with TRBD1. The CDR3 reads CSAGTGEFYTF. The CDR3, as DNA: TGCAGTGCCGGGACAGGGGAATTCTACACCTTC.